The next 6 T cell receptor beta chains were all read from a single sample in a study of beta chain features in type 1 diabetes. Every isolated RNA sample was fully reverse transcribed, so sequencing captured expressed TCRB transcripts. TCRdb's copy holds only in-frame clones and misses some; the assay was immunoSEQ multiplex PCR. The table records hundreds of thousands of clones, roughly a sixth of them present only once. Sequenced input: naive CD4+ T cells from blood. These receptors were collected from a young man in good health.

The rearrangement uses TRBV5-4 and TRBJ1-1, with TRBD1 matching over 9 bases. Germline V gives CDR1 SGHNT, CDR2 YYREEE (reference sequence). CDR3 length: 14 amino acids. V lost 4 bases, J lost 3 bases, and 4 bases stayed unmatched. CDR3 amino acids: CASSRWTGDTEAFF. The CDR3 region has the DNA TGTGCCAGCAGCCGGTGGACAGGGGACACTGAAGCTTTCTTT.

The CDR3, as DNA: TGCAGCATTTATGATAGGGGGCCGCCCTACTATGGCTACACCTTC. It translates to CSIYDRGPPYYGYTF. V is TRBV29-1 and J is TRBJ1-2; TRBD1 matches 7 bases. Germline CDR1 is SQVTM and CDR2 is ANQGSEA. V lost 8 bases to trimming and J lost 3 bases; unmatched junction nucleotides: 15. The CDR3 extends over 15 amino acids.

V gene TRBV7-2 combines with J gene TRBJ2-1; D is ambiguous. Trimming shortened V by 2 bases and J by 7 bases, and 15 bases separated the two germline ends. From germline, CDR1 is SGHTA and CDR2 FQGNSA. This CDR3 is built from 15 residues. The CDR3 region is CASSLFGRVGNEQFF. CDR3 sequence (DNA): TGTGCCAGCAGCTTATTTGGACGTGTAGGGAATGAGCAGTTCTTC.

This clone was recorded a few times. The genes are TRBV30 and TRBJ1-2, with D tentatively TRBD1 (6 bases). Germline V gene lookup returns CDR1 GTSNPN and CDR2 SVGIG (reference sequence). The CDR3 runs to 16 residues. The V end lost 0 bases, the J end lost 4 bases, and 18 bases lay between the germline ends. The CDR3 is CAWSVNSGGRLYGYTF. In nucleotides, the CDR3 is TGTGCCTGGAGTGTAAACTCCGGGGGGCGGCTCTATGGCTACACCTTC.

The chain carries TRBV10-3 and TRBJ2-7; 10 bases fit TRBD2. V gave up 7 bases and J gave up 5 bases; unmatched junction bases: 8. The germline V gene has CDR1 ENHRY and CDR2 SYGVKD. The CDR3 length is 14 residues. This chain's CDR3 is CAITAAGGRDEQYF. DNA for the CDR3: TGTGCCATCACGGCAGCGGGAGGGAGGGACGAGCAGTACTTC.

The chain carries TRBV7-2 and TRBJ2-1; D is possibly TRBD1 (6 bases). V was cut by 2 bases and J by 6 bases, with 14 bases left in between. CDR1 and CDR2 from the germline V gene are SGHTA and FQGNSA. The CDR3 covers 15 residues. The CDR3 DNA follows: TGTGCCAGCAGCTTAAGGGGCCCACAGGGCAATGAGCAGTTCTTC. It yields the protein CASSLRGPQGNEQFF.